These 9 T cell receptor beta chains share one sample of origin, sequenced in a study of cytotoxic CD8 clonotypes in ibrutinib-treated CLL (dated by TCRdb to the early 2020s). This specimen's time point label, per the study, means: approximately 25 months on ibrutinib. Library prep was done by the immunoSEQ multiplex PCR assay. Sourced from immuneACCESS, this table was stored by TCRdb with only in-frame sequences that have V and J called. A share of the clones is absent; for the studies checked, an unresolved V gene accounts for under half, and the remainder has no known explanation. The sample table lists roughly 42,000 clones, under 80% of them with a count of one. The leading ten clones occupy about 22% of the sample. Sequencing used PBMCs, obtained after 24 months of ibrutinib treatment. These TCRs come from a human donor with chronic lymphocytic leukemia.

This clone was observed a single time. J is TRBJ1-6 and V is TRBV27; D gene uncertain. Trimming shortened V by 2 bases and J by 9 bases, and 11 bases separated the two germline ends. The CDR3 runs 14 residues. From germline, CDR1 is MNHEY and CDR2 SMNVEV (reference sequence). This CDR3 is CASSLGQVSSPLHF. CDR3 bases: TGTGCCAGCAGTTTAGGGCAAGTTAGTTCACCCCTCCACTTT.

This rearrangement joins TRBV4-1 to TRBJ1-2; possibly TRBD1 for D (6 bases). This CDR3 region has 13 residues. V lost 1 base and J lost 4, with 7 bases in between. Germline V gene data show CDR1 as MGHRA and CDR2 as YSYEKL. The CDR3: CASSQGGPYGYTF. For the CDR3, the DNA is TGCGCCAGCAGCCAAGGGGGGCCCTATGGCTACACCTTC.

This clone has only a few counts. J is TRBJ1-1 and V is TRBV6-4; 7 positions match TRBD1. The CDR3 extends over 14 amino acids. Germline CDR1 and CDR2: MRHNA and SNTAGT. J was trimmed by 1 base and V by 7 bases; bases with no gene match: 6. The CDR3 protein is CASNWTGGNTEAFF. The CDR3 bases are TGTGCCAGCAACTGGACAGGAGGGAACACTGAAGCTTTCTTT.

This clone was seen a single time. V and J are TRBV19 and TRBJ1-1; D might be TRBD1 (6 bases). Germline CDR1 LNHDA, CDR2 SQIVND (reference sequence). Trimming took off 4 bases at V and 2 bases at J, with 14 bases between the two ends. The CDR3 runs 15 residues. As DNA, the CDR3 is TGTGCCAGTAGTACGAGGGACACCCCAAACACTGAAGCTTTCTTT. Translated, it gives CASSTRDTPNTEAFF.

V usage is TRBV7-9 and J usage is TRBJ2-3; D possibly corresponds to TRBD1 (5 bases). CDR1 and CDR2 from the germline V gene are SEHNR and FQNEAQ (reference sequence). Trimming pared 5 bases from V and 7 bases from J, leaving 19 bases between. CDR3 length: 15 amino acids. Here the CDR3 reads CASSPKVRVSNTQYF. CDR3 DNA: TGTGCCAGCAGCCCAAAGGTCAGGGTTTCAAATACGCAGTATTTT.

The genes are TRBV28 and TRBJ1-2; D is perhaps TRBD1 (5 bases). Trimming cost V 7 bases and J 0 bases, with 18 bases left between them. CDR3 length: 16 amino acids. The germline CDR1 and CDR2 sequences are MDHEN and SYDVKM. CDR3 DNA: TGTGCCAGCAACCTACCGGGACTGGGGTCTAACTATGGCTACACCTTC. It is translated as CASNLPGLGSNYGYTF.

The chain combines TRBV9 with TRBJ2-2; D is unclear. V lost 4 bases and J 6 bases, leaving 16 bases between the germline ends. The CDR3 has 15 amino acids. CDR1 is SGDLS, CDR2 YYNGEE, per germline. The CDR3 reads CASSPVGRTAGELFF. The CDR3 nucleotides are TGTGCCAGCAGCCCCGTAGGAAGGACCGCCGGGGAGCTGTTTTTT.

V gene TRBV30 combines with J gene TRBJ1-2; weak D call: TRBD1 (5 bases). CDR3 size: 12 residues. Trimming removed 5 bases from V and 8 bases from J, with 15 bases in between. Germline-derived CDR1 and CDR2 are GTSNPN and SVGIG (reference sequence). CDR3 protein: CAWSRAGWGYTF. The DNA for the CDR3 is TGTGCCTGGTCTAGGGCAGGGTGGGGCTACACCTTC.

The chain joins TRBV4-1 to TRBJ2-1; 9 bases fit TRBD2. The CDR3 runs to 18 residues. Germline V CDR1 and CDR2: MGHRA, YSYEKL. V shed 0 bases and J 4 bases; nucleotides not matched to a gene: 10. For the CDR3, the DNA is TGCGCCAGCAGCCAAGATATGAATAGCGGGAGAGCATACAATGAGCAGTTCTTC. Its protein product is CASSQDMNSGRAYNEQFF.